This TCR beta chain was sequenced for a study of blood T cell repertoires in COVID-19. Overall study context: Acute and convalescent COVID-19 specimens originated in the United States, Italy and Spain. T cells, B-cell-depleted T cells, or PBMCs supplied cDNA or gDNA.

TCRdb's copy holds only in-frame clones and misses some; the assay was immunoSEQ multiplex PCR. This table holds roughly 74,000 clones, 88% found once. The sample holds one count of this clone. Trimming took off 0 bases at V and 5 bases at J, with 8 bases between the two ends. The CDR3 is made up of 14 amino acids. Germline-derived CDR1 and CDR2 are LGHDT and YNNKEL (reference sequence). The receptor comes from a woman of 80 years or more with active or convalescent COVID-19. The sequenced sample was peripheral blood. V usage is TRBV3-1 (or the pseudogene TRBV3-2) and J usage is TRBJ1-5; D unclear. The CDR3 spells CASSQDYSYQPQHF. DNA of the CDR3: TGTGCCAGCAGCCAAGATTACAGCTATCAGCCCCAGCATTTT.